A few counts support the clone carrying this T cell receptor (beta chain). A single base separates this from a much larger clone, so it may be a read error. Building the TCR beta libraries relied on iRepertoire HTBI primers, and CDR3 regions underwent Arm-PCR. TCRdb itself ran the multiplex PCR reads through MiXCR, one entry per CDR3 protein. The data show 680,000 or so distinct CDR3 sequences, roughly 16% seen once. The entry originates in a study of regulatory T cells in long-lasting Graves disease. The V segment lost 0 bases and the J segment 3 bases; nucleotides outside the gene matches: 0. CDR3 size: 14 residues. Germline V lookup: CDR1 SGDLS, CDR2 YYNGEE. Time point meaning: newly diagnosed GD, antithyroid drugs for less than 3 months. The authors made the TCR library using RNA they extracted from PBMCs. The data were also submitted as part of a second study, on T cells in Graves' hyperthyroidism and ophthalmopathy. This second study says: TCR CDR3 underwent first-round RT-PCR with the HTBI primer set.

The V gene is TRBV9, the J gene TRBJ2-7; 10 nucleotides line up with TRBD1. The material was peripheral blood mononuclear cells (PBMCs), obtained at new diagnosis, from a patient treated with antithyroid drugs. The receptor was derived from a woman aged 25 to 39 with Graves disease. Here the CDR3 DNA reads TGTGCCAGCAGCGTAGGGGACAGGGGCTACGAGCAGTACTTC. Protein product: CASSVGDRGYEQYF.